The present T cell receptor beta chain was sequenced within a study of T cell repertoires in cytomegalovirus infection. J was trimmed by 3 bases and V by 7 bases; bases with no gene match: 9. This CDR3 region has 16 residues. Germline loops: CDR1 SQVTM, CDR2 ANQGSEA. With regard to this clonotype: Its antigen remains unidentified.

TCRdb called the reads again in MiXCR, with one record for every CDR3 protein. The sample shows a few hundred thousand distinct CDR3 sequences, around 35% of them seen only once. The chain couples TRBV29-1 to TRBJ2-3; 14 nucleotides align to TRBD2. This receptor was identified in a human donor in good health (CMV status not recorded). Some clones in this sample may be carry-over from other donors' samples. The sample was cultured PBMCs, taken from culture after CMV antigen stimulation. This chain's CDR3 is CSETSGLAGATDTQYF. Written as DNA, the CDR3 is TGCAGCGAAACGTCGGGACTAGCGGGAGCGACAGATACGCAGTATTTT.